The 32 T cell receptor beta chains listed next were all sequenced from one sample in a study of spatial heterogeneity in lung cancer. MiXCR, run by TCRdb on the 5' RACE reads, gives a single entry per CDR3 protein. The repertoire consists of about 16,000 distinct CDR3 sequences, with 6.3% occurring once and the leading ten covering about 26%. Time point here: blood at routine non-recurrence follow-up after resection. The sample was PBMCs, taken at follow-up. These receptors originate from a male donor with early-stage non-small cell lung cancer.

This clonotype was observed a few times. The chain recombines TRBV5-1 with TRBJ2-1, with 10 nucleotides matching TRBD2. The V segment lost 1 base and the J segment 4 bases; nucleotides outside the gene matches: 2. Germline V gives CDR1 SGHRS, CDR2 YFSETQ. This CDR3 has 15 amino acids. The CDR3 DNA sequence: TGCGCCAGCAGCTTGACTAGCGGGATTTACAATGAGCAGTTCTTC. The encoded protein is CASSLTSGIYNEQFF.

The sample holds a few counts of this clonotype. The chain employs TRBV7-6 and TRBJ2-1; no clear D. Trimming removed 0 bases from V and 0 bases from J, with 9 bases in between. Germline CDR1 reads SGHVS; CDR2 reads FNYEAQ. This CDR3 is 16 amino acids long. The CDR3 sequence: CASSLAQSVSYNEQFF. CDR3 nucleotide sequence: TGTGCCAGCAGCTTAGCGCAGTCAGTCTCCTACAATGAGCAGTTCTTC.

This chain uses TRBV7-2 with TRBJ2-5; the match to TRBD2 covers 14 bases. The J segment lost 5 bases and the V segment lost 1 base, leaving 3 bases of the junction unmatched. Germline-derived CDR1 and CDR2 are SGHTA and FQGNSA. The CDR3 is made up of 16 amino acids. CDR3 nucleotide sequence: TGTGCCAGCAGCTTAGGGGGGACTAGCGGGAGTGAGACCCAGTACTTC. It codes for CASSLGGTSGSETQYF.

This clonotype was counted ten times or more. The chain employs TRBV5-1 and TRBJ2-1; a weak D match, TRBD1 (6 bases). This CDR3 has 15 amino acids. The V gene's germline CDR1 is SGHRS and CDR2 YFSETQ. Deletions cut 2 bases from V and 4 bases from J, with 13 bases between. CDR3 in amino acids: CASSLLSTGYNEQFF. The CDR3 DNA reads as TGCGCCAGCAGCTTACTCTCGACAGGATACAATGAGCAGTTCTTC.

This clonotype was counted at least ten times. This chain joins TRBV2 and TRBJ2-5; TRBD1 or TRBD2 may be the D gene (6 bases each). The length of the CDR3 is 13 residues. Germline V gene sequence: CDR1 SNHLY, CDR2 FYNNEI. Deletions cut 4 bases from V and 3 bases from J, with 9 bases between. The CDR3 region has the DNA TGTGCCAGCAGTGTGAGGGGGGAAGAGACCCAGTACTTC. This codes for CASSVRGEETQYF.

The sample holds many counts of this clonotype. The chain's CDR3 is CASSYSKDTQYF. The CDR3 DNA reads as TGTGCCAGCAGTTACTCGAAAGATACGCAGTATTTT. The V gene is TRBV6-2 or TRBV6-3, the J gene TRBJ2-3, with D unclear. CDR1 and CDR2 from the germline V gene are MNHEY and SVGEGT. This CDR3 is 12 amino acids long. V gave up 0 bases and J gave up 5 bases, with 3 bases separating them.

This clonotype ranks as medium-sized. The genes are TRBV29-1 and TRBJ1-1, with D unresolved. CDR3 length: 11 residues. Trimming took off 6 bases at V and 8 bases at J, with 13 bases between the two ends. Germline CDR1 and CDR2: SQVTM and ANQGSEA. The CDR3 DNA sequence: TGCAGCGTGGAACGACACATCGAAGCTTTCTTT. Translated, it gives CSVERHIEAFF.

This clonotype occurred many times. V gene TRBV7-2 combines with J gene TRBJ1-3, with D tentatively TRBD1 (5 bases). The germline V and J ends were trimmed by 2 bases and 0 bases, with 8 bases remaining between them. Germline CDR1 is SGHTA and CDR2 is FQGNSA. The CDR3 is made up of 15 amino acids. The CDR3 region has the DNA TGTGCCAGCAGCTTACAGGGATCCTCTGGAAACACCATATATTTT. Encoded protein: CASSLQGSSGNTIYF.

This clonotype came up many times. CDR3 amino acids: CATSWTTGNNQPQHF. CDR3 nucleotide sequence: TGTGCCACCAGCTGGACGACAGGAAACAATCAGCCCCAGCATTTT. The chain has TRBV15 and TRBJ1-5, with TRBD1 as a possible D gene (6 bases). V lost 5 bases and J lost 3, with 14 bases in between. There are 15 residues in the CDR3. From germline, CDR1 is LNHNV and CDR2 YYDKDF (reference sequence).

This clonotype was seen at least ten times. CDR3 sequence: CASSPSSGGEAFF. CDR3 DNA: TGTGCCAGCTCACCTTCGTCGGGCGGCGAAGCTTTCTTT. This chain links TRBV18 with TRBJ1-1; D call uncertain. The CDR3 extends over 13 amino acids. V shed 3 bases and J shed 8 bases, with 13 bases lying between them. Germline-derived CDR1 and CDR2 are KGHSH and LQKENI.

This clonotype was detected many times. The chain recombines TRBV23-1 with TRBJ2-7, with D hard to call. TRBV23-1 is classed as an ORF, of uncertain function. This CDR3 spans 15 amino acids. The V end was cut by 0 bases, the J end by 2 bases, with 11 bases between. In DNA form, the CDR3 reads TGCGCCAGCAGTCAATCGATCCGAGACGCCTACGAGCAGTACTTC. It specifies CASSQSIRDAYEQYF.

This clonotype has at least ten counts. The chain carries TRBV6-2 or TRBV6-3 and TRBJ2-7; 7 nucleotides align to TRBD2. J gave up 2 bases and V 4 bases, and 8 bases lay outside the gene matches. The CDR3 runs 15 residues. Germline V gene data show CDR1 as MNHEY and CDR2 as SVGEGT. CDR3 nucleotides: TGTGCCAGCAGTTCCCCTAGCGGAGGGACCTACGAGCAGTACTTC. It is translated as CASSSPSGGTYEQYF.

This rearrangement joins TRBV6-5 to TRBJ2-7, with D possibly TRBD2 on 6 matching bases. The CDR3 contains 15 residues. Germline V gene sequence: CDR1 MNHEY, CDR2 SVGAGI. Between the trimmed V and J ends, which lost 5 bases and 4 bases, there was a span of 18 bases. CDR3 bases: TGTGCCAGCAGTCGGTCCTCCTGGGGGAGGTACGAGCAGTACTTC. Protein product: CASSRSSWGRYEQYF.

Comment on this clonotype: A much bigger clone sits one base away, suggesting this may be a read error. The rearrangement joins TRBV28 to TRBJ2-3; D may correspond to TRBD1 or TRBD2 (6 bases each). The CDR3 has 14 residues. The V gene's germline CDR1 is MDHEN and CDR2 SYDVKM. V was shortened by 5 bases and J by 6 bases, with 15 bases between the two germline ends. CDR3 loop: CASSLTRGVDTQYF. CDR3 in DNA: TGTGCCAGCAGTCTCACTAGGGGGGTGGATACGCAGTATTTT.

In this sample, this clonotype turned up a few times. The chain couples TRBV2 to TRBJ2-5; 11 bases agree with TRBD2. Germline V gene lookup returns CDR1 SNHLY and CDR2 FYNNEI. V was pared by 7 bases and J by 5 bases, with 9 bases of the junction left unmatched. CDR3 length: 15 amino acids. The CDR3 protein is CASNIAGGGSETQYF. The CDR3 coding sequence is TGTGCCAGCAATATAGCGGGAGGGGGGTCGGAGACCCAGTACTTC.

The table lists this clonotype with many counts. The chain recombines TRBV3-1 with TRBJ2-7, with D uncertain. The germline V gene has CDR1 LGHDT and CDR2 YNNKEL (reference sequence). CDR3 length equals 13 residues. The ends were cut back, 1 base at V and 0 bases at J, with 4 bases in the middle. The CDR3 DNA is TGTGCCAGCAGCCAAGGGTCCTCCTACGAGCAGTACTTC. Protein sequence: CASSQGSSYEQYF.

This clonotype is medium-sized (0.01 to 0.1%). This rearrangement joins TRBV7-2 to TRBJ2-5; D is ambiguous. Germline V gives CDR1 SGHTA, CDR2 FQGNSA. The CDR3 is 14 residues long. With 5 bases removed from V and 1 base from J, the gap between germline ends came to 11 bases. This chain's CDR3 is CASSPPSFQETQYF. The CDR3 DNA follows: TGTGCCAGCAGCCCACCCTCTTTCCAAGAGACCCAGTACTTC.

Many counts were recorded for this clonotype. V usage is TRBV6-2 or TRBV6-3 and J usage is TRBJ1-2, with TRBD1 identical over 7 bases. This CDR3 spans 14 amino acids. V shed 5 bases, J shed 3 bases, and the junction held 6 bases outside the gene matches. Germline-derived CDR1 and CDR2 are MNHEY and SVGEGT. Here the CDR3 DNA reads TGTGCCAGCAGTCCACAGGGGCGCGACTATGGCTACACCTTC. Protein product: CASSPQGRDYGYTF.

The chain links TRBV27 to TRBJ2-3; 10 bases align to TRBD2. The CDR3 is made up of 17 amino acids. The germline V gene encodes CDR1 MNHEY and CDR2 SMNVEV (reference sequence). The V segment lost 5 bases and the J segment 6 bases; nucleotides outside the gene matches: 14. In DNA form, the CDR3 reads TGTGCCAGCAGTCCCTACCCCTTAGCGGGAGGTTCGGATACGCAGTATTTT. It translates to CASSPYPLAGGSDTQYF.

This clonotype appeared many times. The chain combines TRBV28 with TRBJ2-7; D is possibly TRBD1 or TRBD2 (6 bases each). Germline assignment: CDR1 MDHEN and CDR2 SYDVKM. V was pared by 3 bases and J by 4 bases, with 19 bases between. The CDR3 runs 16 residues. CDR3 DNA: TGTGCCAGCAGTTTGAGTCTCGGGGGCGCAGGGTACGAGCAGTACTTC. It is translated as CASSLSLGGAGYEQYF.

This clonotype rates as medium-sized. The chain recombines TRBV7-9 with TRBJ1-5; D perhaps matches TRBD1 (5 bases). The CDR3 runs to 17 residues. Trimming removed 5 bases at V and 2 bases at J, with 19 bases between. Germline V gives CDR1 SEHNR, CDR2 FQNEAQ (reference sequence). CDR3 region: CASSRWRGNTGNQPQHF. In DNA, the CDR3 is TGTGCCAGCAGCCGCTGGAGGGGCAACACGGGCAATCAGCCCCAGCATTTT.

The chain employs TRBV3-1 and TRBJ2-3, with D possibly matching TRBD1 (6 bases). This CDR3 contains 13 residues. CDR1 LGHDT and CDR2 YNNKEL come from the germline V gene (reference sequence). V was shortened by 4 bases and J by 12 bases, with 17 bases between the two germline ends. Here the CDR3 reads CASSLIRTEFQYF. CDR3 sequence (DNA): TGTGCCAGCAGCCTGATCCGGACAGAATTTCAGTATTTT.

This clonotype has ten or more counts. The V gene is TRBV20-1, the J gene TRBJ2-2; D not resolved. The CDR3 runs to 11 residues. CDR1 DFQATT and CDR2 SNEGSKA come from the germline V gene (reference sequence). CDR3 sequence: CSVGRSGELFF. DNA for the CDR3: TGCAGCGTGGGCAGGTCCGGGGAGCTGTTTTTT.

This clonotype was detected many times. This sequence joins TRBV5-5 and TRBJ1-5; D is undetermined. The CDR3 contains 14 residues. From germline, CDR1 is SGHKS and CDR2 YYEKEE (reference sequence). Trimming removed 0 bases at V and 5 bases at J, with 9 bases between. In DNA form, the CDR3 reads TGTGCCAGCAGCTTGGAGGCAGCCTATCAGCCCCAGCATTTT. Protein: CASSLEAAYQPQHF.

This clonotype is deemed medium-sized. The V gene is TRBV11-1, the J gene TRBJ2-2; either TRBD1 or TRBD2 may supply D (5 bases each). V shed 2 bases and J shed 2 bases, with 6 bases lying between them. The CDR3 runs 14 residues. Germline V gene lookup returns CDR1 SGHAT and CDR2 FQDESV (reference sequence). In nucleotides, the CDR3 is TGTGCCAGCAGCTTATGGGACAACACCGGGGAGCTGTTTTTT. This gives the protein CASSLWDNTGELFF.

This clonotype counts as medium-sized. In DNA form, the CDR3 reads TGCAGTGCTATTCACCTCAGGAGGAGGACTGAAGCTTTCTTT. It yields the protein CSAIHLRRRTEAFF. The V and J genes are TRBV20-1 and TRBJ1-1, with no clear D. This CDR3 spans 14 amino acids. Germline-derived CDR1 and CDR2 are DFQATT and SNEGSKA (reference sequence). Trimming removed 4 bases from V and 5 bases from J, with 17 bases in between.

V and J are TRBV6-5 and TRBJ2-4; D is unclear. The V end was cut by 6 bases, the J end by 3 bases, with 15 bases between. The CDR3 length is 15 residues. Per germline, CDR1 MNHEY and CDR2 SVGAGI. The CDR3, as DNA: TGTGCCAGCAGACGGACCATATTGGGCAAAAACATTCAGTACTTC. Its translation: CASRRTILGKNIQYF.

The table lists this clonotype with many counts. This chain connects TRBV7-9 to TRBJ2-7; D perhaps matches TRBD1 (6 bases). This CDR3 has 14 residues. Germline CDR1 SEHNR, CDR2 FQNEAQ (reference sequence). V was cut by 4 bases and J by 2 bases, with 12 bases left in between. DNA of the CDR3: TGTGCCAGCAGCTCCGGACAGACAACCTACGAGCAGTACTTC. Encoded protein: CASSSGQTTYEQYF. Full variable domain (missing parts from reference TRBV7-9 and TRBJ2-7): DTGVSQNPRHKITKRGQNVTFRCDPISEHNRLYWYRQTLGQGPEFLTYFQNEAQLEKSRLLSDRFSAERPKGSFSTLEIQRTEQGDSAMYLCASSSGQTTYEQYFGPGTRLTVT.

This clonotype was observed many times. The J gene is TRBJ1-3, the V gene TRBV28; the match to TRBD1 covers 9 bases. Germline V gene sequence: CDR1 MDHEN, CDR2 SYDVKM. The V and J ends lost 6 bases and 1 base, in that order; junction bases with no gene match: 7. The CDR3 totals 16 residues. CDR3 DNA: TGTGCCAGCAGACCTCACGGGACAGGGTCTGGAAACACCATATATTTT. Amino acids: CASRPHGTGSGNTIYF.

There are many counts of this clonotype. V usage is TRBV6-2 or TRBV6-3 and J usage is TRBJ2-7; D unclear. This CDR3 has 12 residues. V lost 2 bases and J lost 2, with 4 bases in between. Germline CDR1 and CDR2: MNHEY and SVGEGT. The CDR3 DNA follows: TGTGCCAGCAGTTACCAGCCCTACGAGCAGTACTTC. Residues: CASSYQPYEQYF.

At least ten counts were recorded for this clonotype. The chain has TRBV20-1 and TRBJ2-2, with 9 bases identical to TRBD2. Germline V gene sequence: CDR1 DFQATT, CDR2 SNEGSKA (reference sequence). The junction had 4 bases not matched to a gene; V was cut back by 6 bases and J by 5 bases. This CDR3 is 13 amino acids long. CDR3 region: CSAPGLATGELFF. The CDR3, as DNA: TGCAGTGCCCCGGGACTAGCAACCGGGGAGCTGTTTTTT.

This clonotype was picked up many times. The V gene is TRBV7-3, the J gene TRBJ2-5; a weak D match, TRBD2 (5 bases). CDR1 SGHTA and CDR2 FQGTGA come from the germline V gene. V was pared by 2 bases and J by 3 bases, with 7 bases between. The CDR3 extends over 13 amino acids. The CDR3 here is CASSLYGKETQYF. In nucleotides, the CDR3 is TGTGCCAGCAGCTTATACGGGAAAGAGACCCAGTACTTC.